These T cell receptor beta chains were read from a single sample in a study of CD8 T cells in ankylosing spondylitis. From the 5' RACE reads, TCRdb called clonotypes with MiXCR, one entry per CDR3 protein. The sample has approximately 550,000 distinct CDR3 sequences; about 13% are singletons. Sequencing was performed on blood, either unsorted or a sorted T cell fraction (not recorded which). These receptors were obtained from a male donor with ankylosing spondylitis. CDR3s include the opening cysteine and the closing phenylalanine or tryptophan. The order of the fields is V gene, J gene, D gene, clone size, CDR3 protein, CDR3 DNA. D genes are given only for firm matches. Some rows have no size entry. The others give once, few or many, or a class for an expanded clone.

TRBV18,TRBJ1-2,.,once,CASSPVLTGTNYGYTF,TGTGCCAGCTCACCTGTACTGACAGGAACCAACTATGGCTACACCTTC
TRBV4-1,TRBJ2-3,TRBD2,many,CASSQGTSGILYPDTQYF,TGCGCCAGCAGCCAAGGGACTAGCGGGATTCTCTACCCAGATACGCAGTATTTT
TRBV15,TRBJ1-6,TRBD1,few,CATSRDRDRGNSPLHF,TGTGCCACCAGCAGAGATCGGGACAGGGGCAATTCACCCCTCCACTTT
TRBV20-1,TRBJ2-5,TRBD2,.,CSARVWGEGETQYF,TGCAGTGCCAGAGTGTGGGGGGAGGGAGAGACCCAGTACTTC
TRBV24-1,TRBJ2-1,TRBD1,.,CATGQGGYNEQFF,TGTGCCACCGGACAGGGTGGGTACAATGAGCAGTTCTTC
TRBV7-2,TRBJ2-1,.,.,CASSFFGDSYNEQFF,TGTGCCAGCAGCTTCTTTGGGGACTCCTACAATGAGCAGTTCTTC
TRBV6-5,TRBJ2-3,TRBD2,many,CASSSGRGALEDTQYF,TGTGCCAGCAGTTCAGGGCGGGGGGCCCTTGAGGATACGCAGTATTTT
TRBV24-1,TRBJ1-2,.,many,CATSDQRYGYTF,TGTGCCACCAGTGATCAGCGCTATGGCTACACCTTC
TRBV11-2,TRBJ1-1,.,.,CASSLALGPNTEAFF,TGTGCCAGCAGCTTAGCCCTAGGACCGAACACTGAAGCTTTCTTT
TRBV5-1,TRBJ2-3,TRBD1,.,CASSPQGAYTDTQYF,TGCGCCAGCAGCCCACAGGGGGCTTACACAGATACGCAGTATTTT
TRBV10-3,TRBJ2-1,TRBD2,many,CAISPRLAGKNNEQFF,TGTGCCATCAGTCCTCGACTAGCGGGAAAAAACAATGAGCAGTTCTTC
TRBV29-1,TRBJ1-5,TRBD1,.,CSGGDRSFVGQPQHF,TGCAGCGGGGGGGACAGGTCCTTCGTGGGTCAGCCCCAGCATTTT
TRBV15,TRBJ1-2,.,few,CATSRSPGTRDGYTF,TGTGCCACCAGCAGATCCCCCGGGACCCGGGATGGCTACACCTTC
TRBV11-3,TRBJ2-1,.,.,CASSPRSAGRHNEQFF,TGTGCCAGCAGCCCTAGGTCAGCGGGCCGACACAATGAGCAGTTCTTC
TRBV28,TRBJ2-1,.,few,CASRNRDNSYNEQFF,TGTGCCAGCAGGAACCGGGACAACTCCTACAATGAGCAGTTCTTC
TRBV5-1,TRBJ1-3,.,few,CASSLPVDKEENTIYF,TGCGCCAGCAGCCTTCCCGTGGACAAAGAAGAAAACACCATATATTTT
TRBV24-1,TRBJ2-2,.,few,CATEKDTGELFF,TGTGCCACCGAGAAGGACACCGGGGAGCTGTTTTTT
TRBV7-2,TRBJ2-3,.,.,CASSRRLGGTDTQYF,TGTGCCAGCAGCCGAAGACTAGGTGGTACAGATACGCAGTATTTT
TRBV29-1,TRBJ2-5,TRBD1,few,CSVVGQQETQYF,TGCAGCGTTGTGGGACAGCAAGAGACCCAGTACTTC
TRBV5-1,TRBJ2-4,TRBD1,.,CASSPGRTDPQGDIQYF,TGCGCCAGCAGCCCCGGTAGGACAGACCCGCAGGGGGACATTCAGTACTTC
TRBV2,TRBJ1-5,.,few,CASSLQGRWAQHF,TGTGCCAGCAGTCTCCAGGGGAGGTGGGCCCAGCATTTT
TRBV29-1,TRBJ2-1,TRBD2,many,CSVRGLAGVDNEQFF,TGCAGCGTTAGGGGACTAGCGGGAGTTGACAATGAGCAGTTCTTC
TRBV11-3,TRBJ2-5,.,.,CASSLEWGQETQYF,TGTGCCAGCAGCTTAGAGTGGGGACAAGAGACCCAGTACTTC
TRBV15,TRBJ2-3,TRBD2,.,CATSRGVLAGGGDTQYF,TGTGCCACCAGCAGAGGGGTCTTGGCGGGAGGGGGAGATACGCAGTATTTT
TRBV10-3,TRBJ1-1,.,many,CAIRFAEQTEAFF,TGTGCCATCAGGTTTGCAGAACAGACTGAAGCTTTCTTT
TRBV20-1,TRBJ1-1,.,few,CSARDRTVGNTEAFF,TGCAGTGCTAGAGACCGGACAGTCGGGAACACTGAAGCTTTCTTT
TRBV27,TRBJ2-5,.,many,CASSLRGFGTQYF,TGTGCCAGCAGTTTAAGGGGATTTGGGACCCAGTACTTC
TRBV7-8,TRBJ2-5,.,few,CASSRGRGGEETQYF,TGTGCCAGCAGCCGGGGGAGGGGGGGCGAAGAGACCCAGTACTTC
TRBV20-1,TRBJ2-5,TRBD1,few,CSARVDRVGETQYF,TGCAGTGCTAGAGTCGACAGGGTCGGCGAGACCCAGTACTTC
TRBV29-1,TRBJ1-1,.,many,CSVVSGENTEAFF,TGCAGCGTTGTTTCGGGGGAGAACACTGAAGCTTTCTTT
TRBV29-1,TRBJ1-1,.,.,CSVALGQMDTEAFF,TGCAGCGTGGCTTTGGGCCAGATGGACACTGAAGCTTTCTTT
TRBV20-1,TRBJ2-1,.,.,CSPRSWAHHEQFF,TGCAGTCCTAGATCATGGGCACACCATGAGCAGTTCTTC
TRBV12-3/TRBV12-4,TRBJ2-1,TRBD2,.,CASSLPTSGDLNSYNEQFF,TGTGCCAGCAGTTTACCGACTAGCGGGGATCTCAACTCCTACAATGAGCAGTTCTTC
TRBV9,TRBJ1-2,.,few,CASSPISRGLGYTF,TGTGCCAGCAGCCCCATCTCCCGGGGGTTAGGCTACACCTTC
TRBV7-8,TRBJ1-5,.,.,CASSYGRGAGMSPQHF,TGTGCCAGCAGCTACGGGAGGGGGGCCGGGATGAGTCCCCAGCATTTT
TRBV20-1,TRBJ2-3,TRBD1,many,CSARSWDRGTDTQYF,TGCAGTGCTAGGTCGTGGGACAGGGGCACAGATACGCAGTATTTT
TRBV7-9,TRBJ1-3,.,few,CASSFLAPGRGNTIYF,TGTGCCAGCAGCTTCCTGGCCCCGGGGAGAGGAAACACCATATATTTT
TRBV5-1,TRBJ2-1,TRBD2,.,CASSLPSGNEQFF,TGCGCCAGCAGCTTGCCTAGCGGCAATGAGCAGTTCTTC
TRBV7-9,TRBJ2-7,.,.,CASSLLSGAHEQYF,TGTGCCAGCAGCTTATTGTCGGGGGCCCACGAGCAGTACTTC
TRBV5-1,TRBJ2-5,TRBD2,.,CANSLLADQETQYF,TGCGCCAACAGCTTACTAGCGGACCAAGAGACCCAGTACTTC
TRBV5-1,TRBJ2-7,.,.,CASSFYQGSYEQYF,TGCGCCAGCAGCTTCTATCAGGGCTCCTACGAGCAGTACTTC
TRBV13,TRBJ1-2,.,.,CASSFIGGNYGYTF,TGTGCCAGCAGCTTCATAGGAGGGAACTATGGCTACACCTTC
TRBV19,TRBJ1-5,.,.,CASSIDRNTYSNQPQHF,TGTGCCAGTAGTATCGACCGCAACACCTATAGCAATCAGCCCCAGCATTTT
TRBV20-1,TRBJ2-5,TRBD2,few,CSASGERGVSSGSQYF,TGCAGTGCCTCCGGGGAGCGGGGCGTCTCAAGTGGGTCCCAGTACTTC
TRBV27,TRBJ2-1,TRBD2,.,CASSLSREGLGQEQFF,TGTGCCAGCAGTTTATCCCGGGAGGGCCTCGGGCAGGAGCAGTTCTTC
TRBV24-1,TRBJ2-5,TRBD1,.,CATSDPGQGAGETQYF,TGTGCCACCAGTGACCCCGGACAGGGGGCCGGGGAGACCCAGTACTTC
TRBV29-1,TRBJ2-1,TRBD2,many,CSGVVGTSGEQFF,TGCAGCGGAGTCGTGGGGACTAGCGGGGAGCAGTTCTTC
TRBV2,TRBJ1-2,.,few,CASSELVGVGEDYGYTF,TGTGCCAGCAGTGAACTCGTCGGGGTTGGGGAGGACTATGGCTACACCTTC
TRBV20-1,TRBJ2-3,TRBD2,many,CSARVASGSPTDTQYF,TGCAGTGCTAGAGTGGCTAGCGGGAGCCCAACGGATACGCAGTATTTT
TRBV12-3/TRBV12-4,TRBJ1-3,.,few,CASSFSGRNTIYF,TGTGCCAGCAGTTTTTCTGGTAGAAACACCATATATTTT
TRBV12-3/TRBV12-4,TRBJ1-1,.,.,CASSFRGKSTEAFF,TGTGCCAGCAGTTTTAGGGGGAAGAGTACTGAAGCTTTCTTT
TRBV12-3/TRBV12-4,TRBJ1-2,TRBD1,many,CASRKDRDYGYTF,TGTGCCAGCAGAAAAGACAGGGACTATGGCTACACCTTC
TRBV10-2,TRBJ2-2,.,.,CASTPGLFNTGELFF,TGCGCCAGCACCCCAGGGTTATTTAACACCGGGGAGCTGTTTTTT
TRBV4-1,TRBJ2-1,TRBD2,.,CASSQGMTSGRGNEQFF,TGCGCCAGCAGCCAAGGGATGACTAGCGGGAGAGGAAATGAGCAGTTCTTC